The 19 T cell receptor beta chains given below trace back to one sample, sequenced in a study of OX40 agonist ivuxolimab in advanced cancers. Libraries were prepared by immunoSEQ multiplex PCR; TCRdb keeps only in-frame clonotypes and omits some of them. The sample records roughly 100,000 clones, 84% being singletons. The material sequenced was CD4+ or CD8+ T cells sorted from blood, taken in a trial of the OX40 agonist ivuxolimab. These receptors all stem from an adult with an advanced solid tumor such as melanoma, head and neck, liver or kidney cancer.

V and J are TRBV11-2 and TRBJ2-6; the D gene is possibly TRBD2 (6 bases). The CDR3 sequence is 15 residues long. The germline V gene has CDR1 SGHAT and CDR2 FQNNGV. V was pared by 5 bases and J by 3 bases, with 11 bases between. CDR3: CASSPRDVGANVLTF. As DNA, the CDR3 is TGTGCCAGCAGCCCGCGGGACGTTGGGGCCAACGTCCTGACTTTC.

The CDR3 nucleotides are TGTGCCAGCATCCCGGGCTCTACCCTCAATGAGCAGTTCTTC. It encodes CASIPGSTLNEQFF. The chain couples TRBV2 to TRBJ2-1; D is unresolved. The ends were cut back, 7 bases at V and 6 bases at J, with 16 bases in the middle. CDR1 and CDR2 (germline): SNHLY, FYNNEI. This CDR3 comprises 14 residues.

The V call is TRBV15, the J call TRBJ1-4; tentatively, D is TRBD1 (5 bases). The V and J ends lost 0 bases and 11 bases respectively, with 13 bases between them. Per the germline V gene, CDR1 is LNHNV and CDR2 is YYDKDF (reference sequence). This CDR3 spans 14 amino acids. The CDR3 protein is CATSREGGREKLFF. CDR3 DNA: TGTGCCACCAGCAGAGAGGGGGGACGGGAGAAACTGTTTTTT.

In nucleotides, the CDR3 is TGTGCCAGCAGCCCAAAGGGGTGGCCAGGCCGCGTCACAGATACGCAGTATTTT. Translation gives CASSPKGWPGRVTDTQYF. The chain recombines TRBV7-9 with TRBJ2-3; tentative D call: TRBD1 (5 bases). The CDR3 runs 18 residues. With 5 bases removed from V and 2 bases from J, the gap between germline ends came to 23 bases. Germline CDR1 SEHNR, CDR2 FQNEAQ (reference sequence).

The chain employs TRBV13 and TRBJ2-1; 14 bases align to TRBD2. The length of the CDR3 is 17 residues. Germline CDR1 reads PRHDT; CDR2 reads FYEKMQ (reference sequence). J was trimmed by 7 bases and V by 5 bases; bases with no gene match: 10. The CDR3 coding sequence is TGTGCCAGCAGCCCCGGACTAGCGGGGGGCTGGGGTAATGAGCAGTTCTTC. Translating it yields CASSPGLAGGWGNEQFF.

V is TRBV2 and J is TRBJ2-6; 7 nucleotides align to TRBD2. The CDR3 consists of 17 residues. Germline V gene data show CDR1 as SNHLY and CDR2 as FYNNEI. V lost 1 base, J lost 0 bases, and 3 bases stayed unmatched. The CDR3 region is CASSEGSGYSGANVLTF. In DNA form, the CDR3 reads TGTGCCAGCAGTGAAGGTAGCGGGTACTCTGGGGCCAACGTCCTGACTTTC.

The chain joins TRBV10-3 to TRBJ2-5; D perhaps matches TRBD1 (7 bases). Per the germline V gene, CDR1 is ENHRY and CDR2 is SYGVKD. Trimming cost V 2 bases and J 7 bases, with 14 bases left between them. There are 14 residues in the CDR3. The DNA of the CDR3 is TGTGCCATCAGTGAGGACAGGGATAGCGGGACCCAGTACTTC. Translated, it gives CAISEDRDSGTQYF.

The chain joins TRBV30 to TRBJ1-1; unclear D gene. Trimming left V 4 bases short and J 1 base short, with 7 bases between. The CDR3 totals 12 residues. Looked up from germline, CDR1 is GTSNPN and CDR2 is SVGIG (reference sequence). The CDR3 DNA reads TGTGCCTGGACCGGGCGGAACACTGAAGCTTTCTTT. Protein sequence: CAWTGRNTEAFF.

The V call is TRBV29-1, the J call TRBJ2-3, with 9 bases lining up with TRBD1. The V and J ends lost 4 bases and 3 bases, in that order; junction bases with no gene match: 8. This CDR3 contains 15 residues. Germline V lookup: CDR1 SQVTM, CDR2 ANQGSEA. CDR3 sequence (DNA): TGCAGCGTTGGGTTAGAGACAGGGGGAACAGATACGCAGTATTTT. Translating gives CSVGLETGGTDTQYF.

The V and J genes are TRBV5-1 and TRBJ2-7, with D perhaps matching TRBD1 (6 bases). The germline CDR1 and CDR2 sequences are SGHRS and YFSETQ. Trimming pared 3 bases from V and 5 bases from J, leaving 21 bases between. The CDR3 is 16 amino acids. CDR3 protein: CASSWQGQGPGDEQYF. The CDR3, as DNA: TGCGCCAGCAGCTGGCAGGGGCAGGGCCCCGGGGACGAGCAGTACTTC.

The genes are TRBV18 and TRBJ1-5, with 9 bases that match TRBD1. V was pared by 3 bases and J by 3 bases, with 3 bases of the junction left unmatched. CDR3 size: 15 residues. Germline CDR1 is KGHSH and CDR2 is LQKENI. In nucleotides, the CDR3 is TGTGCCAGCTCACCGGGACAGGGTAACAATCAGCCCCAGCATTTT. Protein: CASSPGQGNNQPQHF.

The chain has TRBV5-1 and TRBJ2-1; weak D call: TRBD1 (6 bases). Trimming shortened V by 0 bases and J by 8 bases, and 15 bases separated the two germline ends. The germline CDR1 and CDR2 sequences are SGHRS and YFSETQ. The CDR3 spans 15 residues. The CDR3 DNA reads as TGCGCCAGCAGCTTGGGGGCAGGGGCAAGGGATGAGCAGTTCTTC. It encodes CASSLGAGARDEQFF.

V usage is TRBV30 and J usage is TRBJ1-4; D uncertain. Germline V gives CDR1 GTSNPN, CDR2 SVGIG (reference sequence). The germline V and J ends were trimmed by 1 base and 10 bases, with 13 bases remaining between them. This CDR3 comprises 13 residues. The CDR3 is CAWSARADGKLFF. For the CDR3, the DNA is TGTGCCTGGAGTGCCCGGGCTGATGGAAAACTGTTTTTT.

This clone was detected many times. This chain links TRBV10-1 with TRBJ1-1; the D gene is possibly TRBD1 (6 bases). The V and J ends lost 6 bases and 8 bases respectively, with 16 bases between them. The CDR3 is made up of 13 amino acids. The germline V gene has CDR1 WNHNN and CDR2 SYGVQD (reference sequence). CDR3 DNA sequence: TGCGCCAGCAGGGGAGCAGGGGCGGACGAAGCTTTCTTT. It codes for CASRGAGADEAFF.

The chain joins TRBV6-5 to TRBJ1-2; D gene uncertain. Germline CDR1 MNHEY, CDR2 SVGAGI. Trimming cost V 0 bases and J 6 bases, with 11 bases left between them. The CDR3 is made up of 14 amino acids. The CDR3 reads CASSYSPRNNGYTF. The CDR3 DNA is TGTGCCAGCAGTTACTCACCCCGAAATAATGGCTACACCTTC.

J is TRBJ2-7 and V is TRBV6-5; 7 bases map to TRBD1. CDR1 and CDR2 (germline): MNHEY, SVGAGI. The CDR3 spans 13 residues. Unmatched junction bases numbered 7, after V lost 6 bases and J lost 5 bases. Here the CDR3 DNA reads TGTGCCAGCAGCAAGACAGGGTCCCACGAGCAGTACGTC. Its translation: CASSKTGSHEQYV.

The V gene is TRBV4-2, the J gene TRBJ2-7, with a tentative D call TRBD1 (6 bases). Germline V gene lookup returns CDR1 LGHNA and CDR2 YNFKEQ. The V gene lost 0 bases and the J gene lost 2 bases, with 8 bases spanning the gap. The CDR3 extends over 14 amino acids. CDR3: CASSQERQAYEQYF. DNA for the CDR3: TGTGCCAGCAGCCAAGAGCGACAGGCCTACGAGCAGTACTTC.

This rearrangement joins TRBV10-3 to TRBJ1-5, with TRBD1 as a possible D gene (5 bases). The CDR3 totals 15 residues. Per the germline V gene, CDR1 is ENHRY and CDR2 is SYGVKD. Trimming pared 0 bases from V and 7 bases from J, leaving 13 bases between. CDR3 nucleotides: TGTGCCATCAGTGAGTCGAGCCAGGGTACCCAGCCCCAGCATTTT. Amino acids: CAISESSQGTQPQHF.

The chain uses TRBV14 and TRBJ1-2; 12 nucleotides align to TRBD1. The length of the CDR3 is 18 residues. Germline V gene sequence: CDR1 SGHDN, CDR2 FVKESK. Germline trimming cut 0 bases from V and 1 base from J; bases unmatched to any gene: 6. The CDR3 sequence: CASSQDVGQGASNYGYTF. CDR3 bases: TGTGCCAGCAGCCAAGACGTGGGACAGGGGGCGAGTAACTATGGCTACACCTTC.